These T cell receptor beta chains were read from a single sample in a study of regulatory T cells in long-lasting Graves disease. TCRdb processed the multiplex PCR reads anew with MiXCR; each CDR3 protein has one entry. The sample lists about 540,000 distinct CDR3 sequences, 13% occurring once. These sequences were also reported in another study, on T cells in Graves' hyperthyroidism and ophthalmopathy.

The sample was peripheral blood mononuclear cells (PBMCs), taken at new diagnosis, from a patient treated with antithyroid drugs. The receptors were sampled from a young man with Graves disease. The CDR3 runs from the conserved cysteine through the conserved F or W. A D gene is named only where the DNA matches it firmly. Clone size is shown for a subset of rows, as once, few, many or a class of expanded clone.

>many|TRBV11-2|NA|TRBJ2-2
TGTGCCAGCAGCCGATCCCCCACAGGCACCGGGGAGCTGTTTTTT
CASSRSPTGTGELFF
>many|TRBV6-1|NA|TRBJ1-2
TGTGCCAGCAAAGAAAGACAGAGCTATGGCTACACCTTC
CASKERQSYGYTF
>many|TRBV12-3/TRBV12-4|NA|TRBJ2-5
TGTGCCAGCAGTTTAATTCGGGATCCGCAGGAGACCCAGTACTTC
CASSLIRDPQETQYF
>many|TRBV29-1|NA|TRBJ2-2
TGCAGCGTTGAGGTCGCAGGAGGGCTCGGCGGGGAGCTGTTTTTT
CSVEVAGGLGGELFF
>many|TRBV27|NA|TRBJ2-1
TGTGCCAGCAGTTTACTTAGCGGCTCCTACAATGAGCAGTTCTTC
CASSLLSGSYNEQFF
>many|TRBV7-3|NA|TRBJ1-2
TGTGCCAGCAGCTTATTCGGCACAGCTGACACTCTCGGCTACACCTTC
CASSLFGTADTLGYTF
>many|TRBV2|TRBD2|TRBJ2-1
TGTGCCTGCCAGACTAGCACCCTGTCCGCCTCCTACAATGAGCAGTTCTTC
CACQTSTLSASYNEQFF
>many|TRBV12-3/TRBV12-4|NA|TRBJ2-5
TGTGCCAGCAGTTTCGGCAGGACCCAAGAGACCCAGTACTTC
CASSFGRTQETQYF
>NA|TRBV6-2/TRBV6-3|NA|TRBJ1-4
TGTGCCAGCAGTCCCGCCGTAGAAAAACTGTTTTTT
CASSPAVEKLFF
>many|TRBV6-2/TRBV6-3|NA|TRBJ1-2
TGTGCCAGCAGTTGGCTCGGGACCGGGGGTAATGGCTACACCTTC
CASSWLGTGGNGYTF
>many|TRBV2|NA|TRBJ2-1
TGTGCCAGCAGCCCGATGGGCGACAATGAGCAGTTCTTC
CASSPMGDNEQFF
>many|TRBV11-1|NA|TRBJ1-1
TGTGCCAGCAGCTCCTCGGCCGTGAACACTGAAGCTTTCTTT
CASSSSAVNTEAFF
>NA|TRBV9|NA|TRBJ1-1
TGTGCCAGCAGCGTCAGGATGAACACTGAAGCTTTCTTT
CASSVRMNTEAFF
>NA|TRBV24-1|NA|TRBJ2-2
TGTGCCACCTCAGACGGGGACTTTAACACCGGGGAGCTGTTTTTT
CATSDGDFNTGELFF
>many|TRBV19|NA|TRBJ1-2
TGTGCCAGTAACTCTGGGCTCCTAGCTAACTATGGCTACACCTTC
CASNSGLLANYGYTF
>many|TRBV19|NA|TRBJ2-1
TGTGCCAGTAGTAAGGCAGGTTTTTATTCTTACAATGAGCAGTTCTTC
CASSKAGFYSYNEQFF
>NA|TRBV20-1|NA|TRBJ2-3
TGCAGTGCTAGGAGGGGCGGCCCCCGGGACACAGATACGCAGTATTTT
CSARRGGPRDTDTQYF
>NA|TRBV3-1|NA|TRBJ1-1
TGTGCCAGCAGCCAACGCTGGACGAAAAACACTGAAGCTTTCTTT
CASSQRWTKNTEAFF
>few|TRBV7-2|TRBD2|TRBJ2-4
TGTGCCAGCAGCTTAAGGGGACTAGCGGAGAGAGGGGCCAAAAACATTCAGTACTTC
CASSLRGLAERGAKNIQYF
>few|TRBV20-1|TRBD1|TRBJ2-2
TGCAGTGCTCCGAGAGGACAGGGGGCCCCCGGGGAGCTGTTTTTT
CSAPRGQGAPGELFF
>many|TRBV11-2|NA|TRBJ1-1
TGTGCCAGCAGCCGGGACCTAGGGACTGAAGCTTTCTTT
CASSRDLGTEAFF
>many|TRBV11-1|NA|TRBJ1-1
TGTGCCAGCAGCTCCGGGACCTGGGGACCTGAAGCTTTCTTT
CASSSGTWGPEAFF
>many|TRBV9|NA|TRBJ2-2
TGTGCCAGCAGTGTAGGCACCGGGGAGCTGTTTTTT
CASSVGTGELFF
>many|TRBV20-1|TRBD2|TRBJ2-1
TGCAGTGCTAGAGATCTAGCGGAGTCCTACAATGAGCAGTTCTTC
CSARDLAESYNEQFF
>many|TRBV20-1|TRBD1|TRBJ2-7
TGCAGTGCCGGGGACAGGGGCAGCGCCGAGCAGTACTTC
CSAGDRGSAEQYF
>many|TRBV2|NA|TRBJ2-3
TGTGCCAGCAAGATCGACGATACGCAGTATTTT
CASKIDDTQYF
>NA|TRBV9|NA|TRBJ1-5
TGTGCCAGCAGCGTAGGGCTTCTGAGCAATCAGACCCAGCATTTT
CASSVGLLSNQTQHF
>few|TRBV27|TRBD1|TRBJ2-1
TGTGCCACCAAAACACTTACAGGGGGCGCTGAGCAGTTCTTC
CATKTLTGGAEQFF
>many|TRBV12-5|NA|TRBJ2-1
TGTGCTAGTGGTTTGGTACTGGGGTTAAGGAATAATGAGCAGTTCTTC
CASGLVLGLRNNEQFF
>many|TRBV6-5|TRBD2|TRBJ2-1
TGTGCCAGCAGTTACCCCTCTAGCGGGGTCTACAATGAGCAGTTCTTC
CASSYPSSGVYNEQFF
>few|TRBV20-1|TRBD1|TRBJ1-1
TGCAGTGCGCCTGACAGGGAGAGCACTGAAGCTTTCTTT
CSAPDRESTEAFF
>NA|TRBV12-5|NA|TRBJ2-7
TGTGCTAGTGGTTTGGCCCAGGGGTACGAGCAGTACTTC
CASGLAQGYEQYF
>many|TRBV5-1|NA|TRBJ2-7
TGCGCCAGCAGCTTGGAGAGGAGGGATACGAGAGGCGGGGCGTTCTACGAGCAGTACTTC
CASSLERRDTRGGAFYEQYF
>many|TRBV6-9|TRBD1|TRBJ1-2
TGTGCCAGCAGTTACAGAGCTAACAGGGGCTCAGTCTATGGCTACACCTTC
CASSYRANRGSVYGYTF
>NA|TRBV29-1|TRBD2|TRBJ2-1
TGCAGCGCAATTAGCGGGAGTGGGTACAATGAGCAGTTCTTC
CSAISGSGYNEQFF
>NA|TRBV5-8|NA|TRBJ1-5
TGTGCCAGCAGCACAAATCAGCCCCAGCATTTT
CASSTNQPQHF
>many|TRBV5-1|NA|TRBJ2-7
TGCGCCAGCAGCTTGGGTGCGACAGGAGACTACGAGCAGTACTTC
CASSLGATGDYEQYF
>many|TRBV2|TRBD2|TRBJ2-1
TGTGCCAGCAGAACCGGACTAGCGGGGGGAGTTGAGCAGTTCTTC
CASRTGLAGGVEQFF
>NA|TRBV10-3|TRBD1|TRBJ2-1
TGTGCCATCAGTGAGGCCCGGGACAGGGCATACAATGAGCAGTTCTTC
CAISEARDRAYNEQFF
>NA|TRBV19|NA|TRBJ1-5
TGTGCCAGTAGTATATCGGACTTCTATAGCAATCAGCCCCAGCATTTT
CASSISDFYSNQPQHF
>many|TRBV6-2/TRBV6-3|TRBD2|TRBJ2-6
TGTGCCAGCAGTGGACTAGCGGGCTCTGGGGCCAACGTCCTGACTTTC
CASSGLAGSGANVLTF
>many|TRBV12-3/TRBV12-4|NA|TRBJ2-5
TGTGCCAGCACTTCGTCGATTGCAGGGGAGAAAGAGACCCAGTACTTC
CASTSSIAGEKETQYF
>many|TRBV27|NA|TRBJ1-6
TGTGCCAGCACGGAGGGAACCTATAATTCACCCCTCCACTTT
CASTEGTYNSPLHF
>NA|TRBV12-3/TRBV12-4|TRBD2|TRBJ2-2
TGTGCCAGCAGTTTAGCGGGACTAGCAACTACCGGGGAGCTGTTTTTT
CASSLAGLATTGELFF
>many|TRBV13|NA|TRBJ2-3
TGTGCCAGCCGCTCACGGACGACAGATACGCAGTATTTT
CASRSRTTDTQYF
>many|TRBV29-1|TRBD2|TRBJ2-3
TGCAGCGTTGAAGGGCTAGCGGGAGGGTTCACAGATACGCAGTATTTT
CSVEGLAGGFTDTQYF
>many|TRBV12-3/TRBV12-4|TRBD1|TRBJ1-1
TGTGCCAGCAGTCCGGACAGGGCGAGAACTGAAGCTTTCTTT
CASSPDRARTEAFF
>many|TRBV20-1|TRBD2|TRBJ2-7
TGCAGTGCTAGAGGGACTAGCGGGAGTGGTTACGAGCAGTACTTC
CSARGTSGSGYEQYF
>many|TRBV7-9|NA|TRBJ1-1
TGTGCCAGCAGCTTAAATAACGGTGAAGCTTTCTTT
CASSLNNGEAFF
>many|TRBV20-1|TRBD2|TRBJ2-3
TGCAGTGCTAGAAAAGCGGGAGGGACAGATACGCAGTATTTT
CSARKAGGTDTQYF
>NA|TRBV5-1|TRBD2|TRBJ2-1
TGTGCCAGCCAGGAAGGGATACTAGCGGGAGGGAGCAATGAGCAGTTCTTC
CASQEGILAGGSNEQFF
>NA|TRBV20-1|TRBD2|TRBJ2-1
TGCAGTGCTAGGGGACTAGCGGGATTCCACAATGAGCAGTTCTTC
CSARGLAGFHNEQFF
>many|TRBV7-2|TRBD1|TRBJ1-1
TGTGCCAGCAGCTTGTCGGGCAGGGGGAGAGGGAACACTGAAGCTTTCTTT
CASSLSGRGRGNTEAFF
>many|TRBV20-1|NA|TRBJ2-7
TGCAGTGCTAGTTATCTCGGGATGCCAGGGGAGCAGTACTTC
CSASYLGMPGEQYF
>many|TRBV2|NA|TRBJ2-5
TGTGCCAGCAGTGAAGCCGCTAACCAAGAGACCCAGTACTTC
CASSEAANQETQYF